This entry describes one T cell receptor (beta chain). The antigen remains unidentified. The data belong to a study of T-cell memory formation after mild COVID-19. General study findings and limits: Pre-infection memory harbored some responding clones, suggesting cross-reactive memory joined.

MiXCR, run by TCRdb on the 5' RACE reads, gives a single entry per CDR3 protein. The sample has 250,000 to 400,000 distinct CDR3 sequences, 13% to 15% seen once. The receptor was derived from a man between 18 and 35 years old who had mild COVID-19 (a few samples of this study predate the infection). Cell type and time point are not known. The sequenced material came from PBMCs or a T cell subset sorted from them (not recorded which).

The CDR3 bases are TGTGCCAGCAGTTTTCACAGGGGCGTGGATTCACCCCTCCACTTT. Protein sequence: CASSFHRGVDSPLHF. The J gene is TRBJ1-6, the V gene TRBV6-2 or TRBV6-3, with TRBD1 matching over 7 bases. CDR3 length: 15 amino acids. After removal of 4 bases from V and 8 bases from J, the junction contained 8 bases not matched to a gene. Germline V lookup: CDR1 MNHEY, CDR2 SVGEGT.